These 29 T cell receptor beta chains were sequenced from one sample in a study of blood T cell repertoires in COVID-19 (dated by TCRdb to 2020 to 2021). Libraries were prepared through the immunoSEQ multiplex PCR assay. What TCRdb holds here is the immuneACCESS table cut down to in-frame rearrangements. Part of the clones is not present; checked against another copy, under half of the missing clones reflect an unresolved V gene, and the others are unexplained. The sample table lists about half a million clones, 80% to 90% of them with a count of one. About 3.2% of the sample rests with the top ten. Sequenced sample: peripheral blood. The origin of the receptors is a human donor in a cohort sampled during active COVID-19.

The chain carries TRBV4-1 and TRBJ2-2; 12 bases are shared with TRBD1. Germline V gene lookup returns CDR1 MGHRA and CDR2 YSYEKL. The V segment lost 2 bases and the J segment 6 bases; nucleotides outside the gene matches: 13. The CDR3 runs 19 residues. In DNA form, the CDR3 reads TGCGCCAGCAGCCAAAGCCGTACGGGACAGGGGGCGCAGGCCGGGGAGCTGTTTTTT. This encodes CASSQSRTGQGAQAGELFF.

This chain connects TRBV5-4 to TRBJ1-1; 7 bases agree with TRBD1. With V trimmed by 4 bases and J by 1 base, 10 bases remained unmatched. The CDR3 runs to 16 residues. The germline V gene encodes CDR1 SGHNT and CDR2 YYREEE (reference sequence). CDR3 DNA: TGTGCCAGCAGCCCCCCTTCGACAGGGCGGAACACTGAAGCTTTCTTT. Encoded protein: CASSPPSTGRNTEAFF.

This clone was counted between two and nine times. The CDR3 here is CASGLIPGTGPGGNQPQHF. CDR3 sequence (DNA): TGTGCTAGTGGTTTGATACCAGGGACAGGGCCTGGGGGCAATCAGCCCCAGCATTTT. J is TRBJ1-5 and V is TRBV12-5, with 9 bases lining up with TRBD1. The CDR3 consists of 19 residues. CDR1 and CDR2 (germline): LGHNT, FRNRAP. The V and J ends lost 2 bases and 2 bases, in that order; junction bases with no gene match: 13.

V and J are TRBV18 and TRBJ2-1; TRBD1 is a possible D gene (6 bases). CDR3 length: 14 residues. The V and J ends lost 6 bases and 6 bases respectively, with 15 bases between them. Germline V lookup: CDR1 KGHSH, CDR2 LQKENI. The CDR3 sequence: CASSPQTGFNEQFF. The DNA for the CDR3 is TGTGCCAGCTCCCCCCAAACAGGGTTCAATGAGCAGTTCTTC.

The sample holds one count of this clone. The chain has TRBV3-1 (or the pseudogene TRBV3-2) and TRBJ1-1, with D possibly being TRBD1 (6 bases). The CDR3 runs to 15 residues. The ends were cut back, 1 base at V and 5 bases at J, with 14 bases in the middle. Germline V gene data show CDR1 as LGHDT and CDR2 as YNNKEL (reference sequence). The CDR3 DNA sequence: TGTGCCAGCAGCCAAGTGGGGGCGCCGGGAACTGAAGCTTTCTTT. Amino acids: CASSQVGAPGTEAFF.

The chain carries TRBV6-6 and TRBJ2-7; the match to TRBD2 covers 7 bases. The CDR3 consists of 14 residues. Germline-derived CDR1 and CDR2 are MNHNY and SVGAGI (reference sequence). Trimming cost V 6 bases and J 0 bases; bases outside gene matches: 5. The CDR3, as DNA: TGTGCCAGCAGCTCGCTAGCGGCCTCCTACGAGCAGTACTTC. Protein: CASSSLAASYEQYF.

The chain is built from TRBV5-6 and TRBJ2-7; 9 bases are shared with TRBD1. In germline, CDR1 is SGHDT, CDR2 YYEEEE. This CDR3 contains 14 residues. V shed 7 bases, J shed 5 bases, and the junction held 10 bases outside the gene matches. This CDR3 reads CASRRTGESHEQYF. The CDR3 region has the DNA TGTGCCAGCCGGAGGACAGGGGAATCCCACGAGCAGTACTTC.

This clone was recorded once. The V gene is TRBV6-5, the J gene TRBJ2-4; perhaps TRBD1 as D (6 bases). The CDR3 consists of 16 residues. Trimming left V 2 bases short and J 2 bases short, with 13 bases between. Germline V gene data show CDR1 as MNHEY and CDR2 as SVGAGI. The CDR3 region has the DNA TGTGCCAGCAGTTACGACAGGATGGGGACCAAAAACATTCAGTACTTC. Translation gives CASSYDRMGTKNIQYF.

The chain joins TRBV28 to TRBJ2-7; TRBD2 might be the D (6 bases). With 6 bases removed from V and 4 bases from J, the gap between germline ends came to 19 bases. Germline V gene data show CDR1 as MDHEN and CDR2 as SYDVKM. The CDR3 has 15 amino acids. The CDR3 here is CASSRGLQVYYEQYF. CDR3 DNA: TGTGCCAGCAGCCGGGGACTCCAAGTGTATTACGAGCAGTACTTC.

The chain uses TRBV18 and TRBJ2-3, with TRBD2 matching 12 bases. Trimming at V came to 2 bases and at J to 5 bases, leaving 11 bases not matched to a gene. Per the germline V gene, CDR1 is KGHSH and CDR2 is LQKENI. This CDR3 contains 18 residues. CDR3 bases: TGTGCCAGCTCACCATGGGGACTAGCGGGCGAATTAGGAGATACGCAGTATTTT. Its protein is CASSPWGLAGELGDTQYF.

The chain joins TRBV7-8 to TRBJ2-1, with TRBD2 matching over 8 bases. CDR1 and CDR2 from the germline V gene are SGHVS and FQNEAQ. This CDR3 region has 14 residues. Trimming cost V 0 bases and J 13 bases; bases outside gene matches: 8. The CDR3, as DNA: TGTGCCAGCAGCTTAGCGGTCGGGAGGGTGATTCAGTTCTTC. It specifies CASSLAVGRVIQFF.

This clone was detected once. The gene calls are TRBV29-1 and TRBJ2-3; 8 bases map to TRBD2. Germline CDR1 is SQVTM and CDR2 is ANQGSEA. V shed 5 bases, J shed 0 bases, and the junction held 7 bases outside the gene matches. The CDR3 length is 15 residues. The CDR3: CSVRTSHPSTDTQYF. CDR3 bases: TGCAGCGTTAGGACTAGCCACCCTAGCACAGATACGCAGTATTTT.

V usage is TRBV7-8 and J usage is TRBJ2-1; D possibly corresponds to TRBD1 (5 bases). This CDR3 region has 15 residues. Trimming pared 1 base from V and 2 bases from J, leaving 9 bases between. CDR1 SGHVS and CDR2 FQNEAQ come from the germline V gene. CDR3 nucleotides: TGTGCCAGCAGCTTAGGGGCAGGGCCCTACAATGAGCAGTTCTTC. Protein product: CASSLGAGPYNEQFF.

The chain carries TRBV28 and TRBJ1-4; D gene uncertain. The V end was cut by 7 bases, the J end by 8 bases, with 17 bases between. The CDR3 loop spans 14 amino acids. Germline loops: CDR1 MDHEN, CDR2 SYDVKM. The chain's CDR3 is CASTSPGFDEKLFF. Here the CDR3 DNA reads TGTGCCAGCACCTCACCGGGATTCGACGAAAAACTGTTTTTT.

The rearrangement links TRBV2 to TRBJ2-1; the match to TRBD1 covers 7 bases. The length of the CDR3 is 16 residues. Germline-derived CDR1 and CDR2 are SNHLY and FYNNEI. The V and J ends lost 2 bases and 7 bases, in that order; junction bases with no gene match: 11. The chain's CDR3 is CASSETTGLRPNEQFF. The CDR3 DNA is TGTGCCAGCAGTGAAACGACAGGGTTACGTCCAAATGAGCAGTTCTTC.

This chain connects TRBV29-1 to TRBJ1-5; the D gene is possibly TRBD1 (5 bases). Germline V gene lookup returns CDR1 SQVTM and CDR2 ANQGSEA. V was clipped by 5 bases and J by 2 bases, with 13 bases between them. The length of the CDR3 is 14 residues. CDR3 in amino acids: CSVSVGGGNQPQHF. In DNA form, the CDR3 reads TGCAGCGTTTCCGTCGGGGGAGGCAATCAGCCCCAGCATTTT.

The CDR3 region is CASSLGLLGMNTEAFF. CDR3 bases: TGTGCCAGCAGCTTAGGACTCCTCGGCATGAACACTGAAGCTTTCTTT. The rearrangement uses TRBV7-9 and TRBJ1-1, with D hard to call. This CDR3 spans 16 amino acids. Trimming left V 1 base short and J 0 bases short, with 12 bases between. Germline V lookup: CDR1 SEHNR, CDR2 FQNEAQ (reference sequence).

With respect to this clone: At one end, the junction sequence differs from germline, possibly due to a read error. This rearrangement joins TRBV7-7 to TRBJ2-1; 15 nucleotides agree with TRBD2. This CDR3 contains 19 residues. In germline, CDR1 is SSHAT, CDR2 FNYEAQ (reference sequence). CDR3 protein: CASSLDSGLAGGSYNEQFF. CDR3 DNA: TGTGCTAGCAGCTTAGATTCGGGACTAGCGGGGGGATCCTACAATGAGCAGTTCTTC.

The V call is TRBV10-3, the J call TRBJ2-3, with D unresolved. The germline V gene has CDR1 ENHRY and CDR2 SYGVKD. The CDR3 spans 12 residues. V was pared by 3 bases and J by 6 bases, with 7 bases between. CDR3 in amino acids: CAISDEWDTQYF. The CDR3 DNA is TGTGCCATCAGTGACGAGTGGGATACGCAGTATTTT.

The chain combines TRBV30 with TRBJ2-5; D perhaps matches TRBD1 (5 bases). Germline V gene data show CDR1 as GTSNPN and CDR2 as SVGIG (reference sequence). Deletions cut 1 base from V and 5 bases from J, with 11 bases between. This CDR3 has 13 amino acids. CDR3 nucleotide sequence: TGTGCCTGGAGTGAAGGGGTAGAGGAGACCCAGTACTTC. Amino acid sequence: CAWSEGVEETQYF.

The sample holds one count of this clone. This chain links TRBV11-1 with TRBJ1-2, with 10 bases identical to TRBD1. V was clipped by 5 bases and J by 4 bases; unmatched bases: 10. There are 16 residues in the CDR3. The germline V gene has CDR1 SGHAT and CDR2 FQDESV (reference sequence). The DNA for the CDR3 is TGTGCCAGCAGCCCGCGGGACAGGGGAACGGGCTATGGCTACACCTTC. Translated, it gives CASSPRDRGTGYGYTF.

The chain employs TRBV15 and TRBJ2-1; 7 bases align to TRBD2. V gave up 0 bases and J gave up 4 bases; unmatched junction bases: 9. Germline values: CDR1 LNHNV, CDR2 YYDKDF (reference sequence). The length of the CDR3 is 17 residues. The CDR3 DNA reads TGTGCCACCAGCAGAGACTCTAGCGGAGAGGGTTACAATGAGCAGTTCTTC. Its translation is CATSRDSSGEGYNEQFF.

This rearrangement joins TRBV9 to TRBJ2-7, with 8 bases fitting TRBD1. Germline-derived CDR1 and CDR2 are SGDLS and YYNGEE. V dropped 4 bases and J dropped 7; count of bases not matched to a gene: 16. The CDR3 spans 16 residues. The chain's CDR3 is CASSTQGTGLLEEQYF. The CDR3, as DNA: TGTGCCAGCAGCACCCAGGGGACAGGTCTTTTGGAGGAGCAGTACTTC.

The chain's CDR3 is CASRGTGEGPNTEAFF. In DNA, the CDR3 is TGTGCCAGCAGGGGGACAGGGGAGGGACCGAACACTGAAGCTTTCTTT. The J gene is TRBJ1-1, the V gene TRBV28; 10 bases agree with TRBD1. The CDR3 spans 16 residues. V shed 6 bases, J shed 1 base, and the junction held 8 bases outside the gene matches. CDR1 and CDR2 from the germline V gene are MDHEN and SYDVKM. Full variable domain (remainder filled in from reference TRBV28 and TRBJ1-1): DVKVTQSSRYLVKRTGEKVFLECVQDMDHENMFWYRQDPGLGLRLIYFSYDVKMKEKGDIPEGYSVSREKKERFSLILESASTNQTSMYLCASRGTGEGPNTEAFFGQGTRLTVV.

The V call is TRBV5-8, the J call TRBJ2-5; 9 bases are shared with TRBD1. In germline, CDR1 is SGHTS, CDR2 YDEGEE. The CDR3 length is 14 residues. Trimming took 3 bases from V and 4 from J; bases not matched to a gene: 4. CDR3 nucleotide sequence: TGTGCCAGCAGCTGGACAGGGGTCTCAGAGACCCAGTACTTC. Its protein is CASSWTGVSETQYF.

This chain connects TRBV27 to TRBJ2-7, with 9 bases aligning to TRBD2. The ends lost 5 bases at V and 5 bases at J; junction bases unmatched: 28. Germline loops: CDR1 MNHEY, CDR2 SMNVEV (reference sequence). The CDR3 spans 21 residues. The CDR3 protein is CASSRRAGASGKGYGVDEQYF. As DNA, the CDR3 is TGTGCCAGCAGTCGACGGGCGGGGGCTAGCGGGAAGGGGTATGGGGTGGACGAGCAGTACTTC.

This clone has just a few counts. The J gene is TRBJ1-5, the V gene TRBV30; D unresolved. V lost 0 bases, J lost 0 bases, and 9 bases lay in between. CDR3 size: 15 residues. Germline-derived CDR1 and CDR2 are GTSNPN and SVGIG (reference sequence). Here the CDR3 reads CAWSVALNSNQPQHF. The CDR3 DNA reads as TGTGCCTGGAGTGTAGCGTTGAATAGCAATCAGCCCCAGCATTTT.

DNA for the CDR3: TGTGCCAGCTTAAAGGGGGGGCCAGATACGCAGTATTTT. This sequence encodes CASLKGGPDTQYF. The chain is built from TRBV2 and TRBJ2-3; D is perhaps TRBD2 (7 bases). The ends were cut back, 8 bases at V and 4 bases at J, with 13 bases in the middle. CDR3 length equals 13 residues. Germline V lookup: CDR1 SNHLY, CDR2 FYNNEI.

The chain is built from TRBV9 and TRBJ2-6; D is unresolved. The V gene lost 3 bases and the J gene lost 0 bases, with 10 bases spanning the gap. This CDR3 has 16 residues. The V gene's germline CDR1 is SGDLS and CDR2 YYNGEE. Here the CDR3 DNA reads TGTGCCAGCAGCGCCCAAATTAGCTCTGGGGCCAACGTCCTGACTTTC. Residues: CASSAQISSGANVLTF.